In this sample, the clone carrying this TCR beta chain turned up once. Its antigen is undetermined. This specimen belongs to a study of T cell responses to AZD1222 COVID-19 vaccine. Germline CDR1 is GTSNPN and CDR2 is SVGIG (reference sequence). With 3 bases removed from V and 0 bases from J, the gap between germline ends came to 14 bases. The CDR3 is 15 residues long. Second-dose recipients at about 4 or about 12 weeks were treated as one pooled group. Notes on the study in general: Vaccine-associated CD4 TCRs spanned spike, dominant at 160-218 and 743-854. Unmutated variant regions are reportedly the target of nearly half of TCRs that are spike-specific.

Some clones are missing from TCRdb's copy, which holds only in-frame ones; the method was immunoSEQ multiplex PCR. The sample contains approximately 130,000 clones, roughly 86% of which appear only once. V is TRBV30 and J is TRBJ1-1; D gene unclear. The sequence was obtained from an adult who received the AZD1222 COVID-19 vaccine. Sample: peripheral blood, taken 28 days after the second AZD1222 dose. The CDR3 coding sequence is TGTGCCTGGAGCGACCCCAGGCAAATGAACACTGAAGCTTTCTTT. This codes for CAWSDPRQMNTEAFF.